This T cell receptor beta chain emerged from a study of T cells expressing NK-cell markers. Turning to the study itself: Sorted CD3+CD56-NKG2C+, CD3+CD56+NKG2C- and CD3+CD56+NKG2C+ T cells were the source of the TCR beta repertoires. Seven donors tested HCMV-seropositive and one tested seronegative among the eight sequenced.

In the case of this clonotype: Its specificity is unknown.

TCRdb re-analyzed the 5' RACE reads; it lists each CDR3 protein once, without DNA. Across 550,000 to 600,000 distinct CDR3 sequences, the top ten clones capture roughly 3.4% of the sample. The CDR3 sequence is 12 residues long. Germline V lookup: CDR1 DFQATT, CDR2 SNEGSKA (reference sequence). Study conclusions and caveats: What remained unclear was the HCMV specificity of expanded NKG2C+ T cell clones.

This chain connects TRBV20-1 to TRBJ2-1; absent DNA, TCRdb's TRBD2 call cannot be checked. Sequencing was carried out using blood T cells: a sorted CD56 or NKG2C T cell subset, CD4+ or CD8+ T cells, or bulk PBMC T cells (not recorded which). This receptor was identified in a man younger than 35 in good health. This CDR3 is CSARDRLSEQFF.